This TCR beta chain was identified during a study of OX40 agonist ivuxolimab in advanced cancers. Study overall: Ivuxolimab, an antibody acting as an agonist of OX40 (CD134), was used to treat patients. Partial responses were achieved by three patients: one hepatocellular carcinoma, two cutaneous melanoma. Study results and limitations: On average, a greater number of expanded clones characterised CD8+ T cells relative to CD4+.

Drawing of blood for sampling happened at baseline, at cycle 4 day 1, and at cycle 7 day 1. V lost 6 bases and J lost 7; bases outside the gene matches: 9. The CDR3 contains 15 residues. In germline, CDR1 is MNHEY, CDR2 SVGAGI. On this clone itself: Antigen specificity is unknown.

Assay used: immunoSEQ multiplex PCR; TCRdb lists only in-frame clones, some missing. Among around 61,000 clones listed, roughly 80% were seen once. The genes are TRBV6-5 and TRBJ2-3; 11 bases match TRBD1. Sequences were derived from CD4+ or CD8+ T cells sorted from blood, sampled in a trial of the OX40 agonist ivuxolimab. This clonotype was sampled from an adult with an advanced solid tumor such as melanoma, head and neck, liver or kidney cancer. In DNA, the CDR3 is TGTGCCAGCAGGAAGGACAGGGGGCAAGGATATACGCAGTATTTT. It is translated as CASRKDRGQGYTQYF.